The source of this TCR beta chain is a study of T cell responses to AZD1222 COVID-19 vaccine. The protocol was immunoSEQ multiplex PCR, while the TCRdb copy is restricted to in-frame clones and leaves out a portion. The repertoire holds about 200,000 clones, with 85% to 95% as singletons. General study points: Baseline seropositivity characterized only a handful of AZD1222 recipients.

With regard to this clone: Antigen unknown.

The receptor was derived from an adult who received the AZD1222 COVID-19 vaccine. The sample consisted of peripheral blood, taken 28 days after the second AZD1222 dose.

CDR3 DNA sequence: TGTGCCAGCAGTTACTCACCAGGGGGCCTCTACGAGCAGTACTTC. Protein product: CASSYSPGGLYEQYF. This rearrangement joins TRBV6-5 to TRBJ2-7; 8 positions agree with TRBD1. Germline CDR1 is MNHEY and CDR2 is SVGAGI. The CDR3 is 15 residues long. The trim removed 0 bases at V and 3 bases at J, leaving 4 bases unmatched.